These 21 T cell receptor beta chains originate from one sample sequenced in a study of OX40 agonist ivuxolimab in advanced cancers. Sequencing was performed with immunoSEQ multiplex PCR; in TCRdb, only in-frame clones are kept and a portion is missing. The repertoire holds about 79,000 clones, with 80% to 95% as singletons. The sequences come from CD4+ or CD8+ T cells sorted from blood, collected in a trial of the OX40 agonist ivuxolimab. The source of these receptors is an adult with an advanced solid tumor such as melanoma, head and neck, liver or kidney cancer.

V and J are TRBV5-1 and TRBJ1-2; the match to TRBD1 covers 7 bases. J lost 2 bases, V lost 4 bases, and 11 bases had no gene match. CDR1 and CDR2 (germline): SGHRS, YFSETQ. This CDR3 spans 16 amino acids. The CDR3 sequence: CASSPNNRGLNYGYTF. CDR3 nucleotide sequence: TGCGCCAGCAGCCCCAATAACAGGGGTTTAAACTATGGCTACACCTTC.

The chain combines TRBV25-1 with TRBJ1-2; no firm D call. In germline, CDR1 is MGHDK, CDR2 SYGVNS. V gave up 3 bases and J gave up 6 bases, with 14 bases separating them. The CDR3 totals 14 residues. The CDR3 region has the DNA TGTGCCAGCAGTGACCCGGGTAGGGTTGATGGCTACACCTTC. This codes for CASSDPGRVDGYTF.

The CDR3 loop reads CASTRDRNEKLFF. As DNA, the CDR3 is TGCGCCAGCACCCGGGACAGGAATGAAAAACTGTTTTTT. The genes are TRBV5-1 and TRBJ1-4, with 8 bases identical to TRBD1. Looked up from germline, CDR1 is SGHRS and CDR2 is YFSETQ. With 6 bases clipped from V and 5 bases from J, the junction kept 3 bases outside the gene matches. This CDR3 comprises 13 residues. Variable domain in full (rest from reference TRBV5-1 and TRBJ1-4): KAGVTQTPRYLIKTRGQQVTLSCSPISGHRSVSWYQQTPGQGLQFLFEYFSETQRNKGNFPGRFSGRQFSNSRSEMNVSTLELGDSALYLCASTRDRNEKLFFGSGTQLSVL.

The CDR3 spells CASSQGGQGRLGYTF. Written as DNA, the CDR3 is TGCGCCAGCAGCCAGGGCGGACAGGGACGTTTAGGCTACACCTTC. This chain joins TRBV4-1 and TRBJ1-2; 8 nucleotides align to TRBD1. After removal of 3 bases from V and 8 bases from J, the junction contained 11 bases not matched to a gene. The CDR3 sequence is 15 residues long. Per germline, CDR1 MGHRA and CDR2 YSYEKL.

CDR3 nucleotides: TGTGCCAGCCATCCATCGGGACAGGGGCATGGCTACACCTTC. Protein product: CASHPSGQGHGYTF. The J gene is TRBJ1-2, the V gene TRBV18; 10 nucleotides match TRBD1. V shed 8 bases, J shed 6 bases, and the junction held 9 bases outside the gene matches. In germline, CDR1 is KGHSH, CDR2 LQKENI. The CDR3 has 14 amino acids.

This rearrangement joins TRBV7-8 to TRBJ2-1, with 7 nucleotides matching TRBD2. The ends lost 1 base at V and 2 bases at J; junction bases unmatched: 2. Germline values: CDR1 SGHVS, CDR2 FQNEAQ. The CDR3 spans 15 residues. CDR3 coding DNA: TGTGCCAGCAGCTTAGTAGCGGGCGCCTACAATGAGCAGTTCTTC. Translated, it gives CASSLVAGAYNEQFF.

The rearrangement uses TRBV7-9 and TRBJ1-4, with D hard to call. CDR3 length: 15 residues. V shed 5 bases and J shed 7 bases, with 17 bases lying between them. Germline CDR1 reads SEHNR; CDR2 reads FQNEAQ (reference sequence). The CDR3 DNA sequence: TGTGCCAGCAGCCCCCGTGCTGAGTACGGTGAAAAACTGTTTTTT. Translated: CASSPRAEYGEKLFF.

The V gene is TRBV5-1, the J gene TRBJ1-2; tentatively, D is TRBD1 (5 bases). Germline lookup yields CDR1 SGHRS and CDR2 YFSETQ. The CDR3 consists of 13 residues. Between the trimmed V and J ends, which lost 4 bases and 3 bases, there was a span of 10 bases. The CDR3: CASSPGGDYGYTF. The CDR3 DNA reads as TGCGCCAGCAGCCCTGGGGGGGACTATGGCTACACCTTC.

The chain links TRBV11-3 to TRBJ1-1; possible D gene TRBD1, 5 bases. The germline V gene has CDR1 SGHNT and CDR2 YENEEA. The CDR3 is 11 residues long. Trimming pared 9 bases from V and 7 bases from J, leaving 12 bases between. CDR3 sequence: CASARDGEAFF. CDR3 nucleotide sequence: TGTGCCAGTGCCCGGGACGGTGAAGCTTTCTTT.

The chain links TRBV18 to TRBJ1-1; D is uncertain. CDR1 is KGHSH and CDR2 is LQKENI in the germline V gene. V gave up 4 bases and J gave up 0 bases, with 15 bases separating them. This CDR3 region has 16 residues. CDR3 protein: CASSLSSGAMNTEAFF. CDR3 in DNA: TGTGCCAGCTCACTCTCTTCGGGAGCGATGAACACTGAAGCTTTCTTT.

V is TRBV27 and J is TRBJ2-3, with 8 bases that match TRBD1. Germline CDR1 MNHEY, CDR2 SMNVEV (reference sequence). The CDR3 sequence is 15 residues long. Losses at the gene ends were 6 bases for V and 3 bases for J; bases not matched to a gene: 8. The CDR3 reads CASRRPGGMTDTQYF. The CDR3 DNA follows: TGTGCCAGCAGGCGACCAGGGGGCATGACAGATACGCAGTATTTT.

This chain links TRBV6-6 with TRBJ1-4, with 11 bases lining up with TRBD1. The CDR3 length is 16 residues. Germline-derived CDR1 and CDR2 are MNHNY and SVGAGI (reference sequence). V lost 6 bases, J lost 2 bases, and 5 bases stayed unmatched. CDR3 amino acids: CASRRTGGPTNEKLFF. The CDR3 coding sequence is TGTGCCAGCAGACGGACAGGGGGCCCGACTAATGAAAAACTGTTTTTT.

This chain uses TRBV9 with TRBJ2-3; the match to TRBD2 covers 7 bases. The CDR3 runs to 16 residues. V lost 4 bases to trimming and J lost 0 bases; unmatched junction nucleotides: 8. Germline V gene lookup returns CDR1 SGDLS and CDR2 YYNGEE. The CDR3 here is CASSQSPAGSTDTQYF. CDR3 DNA sequence: TGTGCCAGCAGCCAGTCCCCAGCGGGGAGCACAGATACGCAGTATTTT.

This clone occurred once. The CDR3 sequence: CASTILAGTYNEQFF. The CDR3 nucleotides read TGTGCCAGCACCATACTAGCGGGCACCTACAATGAGCAGTTCTTC. The chain is built from TRBV2 and TRBJ2-1, with 9 bases identical to TRBD2. The CDR3 consists of 15 residues. Germline CDR1 SNHLY, CDR2 FYNNEI. The trim removed 7 bases at V and 2 bases at J, leaving 6 bases unmatched.

The chain recombines TRBV5-1 with TRBJ1-4; the match to TRBD1 covers 8 bases. Germline lookup yields CDR1 SGHRS and CDR2 YFSETQ. This CDR3 comprises 16 residues. Losses at the gene ends were 5 bases for V and 0 bases for J; bases not matched to a gene: 6. The CDR3 DNA reads TGCGCCAGCAGAGGACAGGGACTAGCAACTAATGAAAAACTGTTTTTT. Protein product: CASRGQGLATNEKLFF.

The genes are TRBV4-1 and TRBJ2-1, with 10 bases fitting TRBD2. The germline CDR1 and CDR2 sequences are MGHRA and YSYEKL. Trimming took 6 bases from V and 4 from J; bases not matched to a gene: 9. This CDR3 region has 16 residues. CDR3 bases: TGCGCCAGCAGGGAACTAGCGGGGAGGAATTACAATGAGCAGTTCTTC. Protein: CASRELAGRNYNEQFF.

The genes are TRBV30 and TRBJ1-4; D remains unclear. Germline V CDR1 and CDR2: GTSNPN, SVGIG (reference sequence). This CDR3 comprises 14 residues. V was shortened by 1 base and J by 6 bases, with 12 bases between the two germline ends. The CDR3 loop is CAWSEGATYEKLFF. The CDR3 DNA follows: TGTGCCTGGAGTGAGGGCGCTACCTATGAAAAACTGTTTTTT.

The CDR3 region has the DNA TGTGCCATCAGGGACTTGGCCGGGGAGCTGTTTTTT. Its translation: CAIRDLAGELFF. V usage is TRBV10-3 and J usage is TRBJ2-2; a weak D match, TRBD2 (5 bases). Germline V lookup: CDR1 ENHRY, CDR2 SYGVKD. This CDR3 spans 12 amino acids. V lost 6 bases and J lost 6, with 8 bases in between.

The J gene is TRBJ2-1, the V gene TRBV19, with TRBD1 matching over 7 bases. The CDR3 spans 14 residues. V shed 5 bases, J shed 7 bases, and the junction held 8 bases outside the gene matches. Germline loops: CDR1 LNHDA, CDR2 SQIVND (reference sequence). The CDR3 coding sequence is TGTGCCAGTAGTCCGGGACAGATTATAAATGAGCAGTTCTTC. It translates to CASSPGQIINEQFF.

In DNA, the CDR3 is TGCAGCGTTGAAGAGACGATGGGCCAGCCCCAGCATTTT. It codes for CSVEETMGQPQHF. The V call is TRBV29-1, the J call TRBJ1-5; no clear D. Germline V lookup: CDR1 SQVTM, CDR2 ANQGSEA. This CDR3 is 13 amino acids long. Trimming cost V 0 bases and J 7 bases, with 10 bases left between them. The complete variable domain, with remaining parts taken from reference TRBV29-1 and TRBJ1-5, reads SAVISQKPSRDICQRGTSLTIQCQVDSQVTMMFWYRQQPGQSLTLIATANQGSEATYESGFVIDKFPISRPNLTFSTLTVSNMSPEDSSIYLCSVEETMGQPQHFGDGTRLSIL.

The genes are TRBV27 and TRBJ1-5; tentative D call: TRBD1 (5 bases). CDR3 length equals 15 residues. The germline V gene has CDR1 MNHEY and CDR2 SMNVEV (reference sequence). V was shortened by 6 bases and J by 3 bases, with 15 bases between the two germline ends. The CDR3 DNA reads TGTGCCAGCAGGTCGGGGCATTTTTCCAATCAGCCCCAGCATTTT. It encodes CASRSGHFSNQPQHF.